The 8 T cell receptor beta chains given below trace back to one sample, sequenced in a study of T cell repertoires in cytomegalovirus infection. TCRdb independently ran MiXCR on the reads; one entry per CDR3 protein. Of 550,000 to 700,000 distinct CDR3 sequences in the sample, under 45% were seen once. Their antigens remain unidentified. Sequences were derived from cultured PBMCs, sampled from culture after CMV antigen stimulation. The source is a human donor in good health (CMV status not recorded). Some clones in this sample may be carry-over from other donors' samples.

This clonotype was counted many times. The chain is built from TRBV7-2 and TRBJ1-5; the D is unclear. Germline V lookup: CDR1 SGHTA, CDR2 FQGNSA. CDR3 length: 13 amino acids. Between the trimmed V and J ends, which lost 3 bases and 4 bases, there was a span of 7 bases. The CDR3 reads CASSFRFNQPQHF. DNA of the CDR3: TGTGCCAGCAGCTTCAGGTTTAATCAGCCCCAGCATTTT.

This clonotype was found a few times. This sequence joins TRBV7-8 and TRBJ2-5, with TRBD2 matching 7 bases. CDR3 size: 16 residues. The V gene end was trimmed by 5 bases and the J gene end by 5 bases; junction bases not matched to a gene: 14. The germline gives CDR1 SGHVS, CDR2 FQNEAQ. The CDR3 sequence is CASSPWGGRALETQYF. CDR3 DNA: TGTGCCAGCAGCCCTTGGGGAGGGAGGGCCCTGGAGACCCAGTACTTC.

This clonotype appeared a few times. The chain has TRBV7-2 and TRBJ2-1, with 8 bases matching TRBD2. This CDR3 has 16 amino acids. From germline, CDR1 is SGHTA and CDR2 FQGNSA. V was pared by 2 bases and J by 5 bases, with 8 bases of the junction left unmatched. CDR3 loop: CASSLRLLADHNEQFF. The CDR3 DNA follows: TGTGCCAGCAGCTTAAGGCTACTAGCGGACCACAATGAGCAGTTCTTC.

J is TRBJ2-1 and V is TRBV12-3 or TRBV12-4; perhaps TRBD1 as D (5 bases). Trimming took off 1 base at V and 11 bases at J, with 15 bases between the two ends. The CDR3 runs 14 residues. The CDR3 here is CASSLEGSPEKQFF. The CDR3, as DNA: TGTGCCAGCAGTTTAGAGGGGTCTCCCGAGAAGCAGTTCTTC.

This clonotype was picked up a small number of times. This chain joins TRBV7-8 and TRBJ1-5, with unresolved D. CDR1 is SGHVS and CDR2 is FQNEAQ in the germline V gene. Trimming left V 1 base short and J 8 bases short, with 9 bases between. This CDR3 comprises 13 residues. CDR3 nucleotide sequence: TGTGCCAGCAGCTTAGGGGATACTAAGCCCCAGCATTTT. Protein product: CASSLGDTKPQHF.

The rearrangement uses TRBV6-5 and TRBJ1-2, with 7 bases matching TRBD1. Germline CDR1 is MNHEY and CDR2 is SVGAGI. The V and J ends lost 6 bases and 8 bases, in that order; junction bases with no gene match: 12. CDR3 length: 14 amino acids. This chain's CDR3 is CASSRDRRISGYTF. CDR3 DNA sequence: TGTGCCAGCAGCCGGGACAGAAGAATCTCGGGCTACACCTTC.

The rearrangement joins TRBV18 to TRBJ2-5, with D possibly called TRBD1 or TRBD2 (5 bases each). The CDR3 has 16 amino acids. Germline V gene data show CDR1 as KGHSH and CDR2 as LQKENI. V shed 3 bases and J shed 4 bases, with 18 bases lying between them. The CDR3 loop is CASSPLLGATGETQYF. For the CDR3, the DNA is TGTGCCAGCTCACCCCTACTCGGGGCGACGGGAGAGACCCAGTACTTC.

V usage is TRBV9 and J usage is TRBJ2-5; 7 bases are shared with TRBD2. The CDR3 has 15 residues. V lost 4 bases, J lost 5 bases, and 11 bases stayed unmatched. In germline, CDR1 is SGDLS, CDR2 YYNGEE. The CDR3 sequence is CASSLRTRFGETQYF. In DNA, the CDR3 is TGTGCCAGCAGCCTCCGGACTAGGTTTGGGGAGACCCAGTACTTC.